These T cell receptor beta chains were read from a single sample in a study of OX40 agonist ivuxolimab in advanced cancers. Clones were sequenced by immunoSEQ multiplex PCR, and TCRdb holds only the in-frame ones, with some missing. There are 75,000 to 100,000 clones in the sample; roughly 80% occur only once, and less than 6% lies in the top ten. Sequenced material: CD4+ or CD8+ T cells sorted from blood, taken in a trial of the OX40 agonist ivuxolimab. These receptor sequences come from an adult with an advanced solid tumor such as melanoma, head and neck, liver or kidney cancer. The CDR3 runs from the conserved cysteine through the conserved F or W. The order of the fields is D gene, J gene, V gene, clone size, CDR3 protein, CDR3 DNA. D genes are given only for firm matches. Rows give clone size only sometimes, using once, few, many, or a class for an expanded clone.

D: TRBD2
J: TRBJ2-5
V: TRBV7-9
size: once
CDR3: CASSPPLGLAGEETQYF
DNA: TGTGCCAGCAGCCCACCCTTAGGACTAGCGGGGGAAGAGACCCAGTACTTC

D: TRBD1
J: TRBJ2-7
V: TRBV5-1
size: NA
CDR3: CASSLEGTGNYEQYF
DNA: TGCGCCAGCAGCTTGGAAGGGACAGGGAACTACGAGCAGTACTTC

D: NA
J: TRBJ1-3
V: TRBV19
size: few
CDR3: CASSRASSGNTIYF
DNA: TGTGCCAGTAGTAGGGCTTCCTCTGGAAACACCATATATTTT

D: TRBD1
J: TRBJ2-1
V: TRBV7-2
size: NA
CDR3: CASSYTGTGAYNEQFF
DNA: TGTGCCAGCAGCTACACCGGGACAGGGGCTTACAATGAGCAGTTCTTC

D: NA
J: TRBJ1-1
V: TRBV6-5
size: NA
CDR3: CASSYGGRNTEAFF
DNA: TGTGCCAGCAGTTACGGGGGCAGGAACACTGAAGCTTTCTTT

D: NA
J: TRBJ1-4
V: TRBV6-5
size: NA
CDR3: CASSFRSGGEKLFF
DNA: TGTGCCAGCAGTTTTAGAAGCGGAGGGGAAAAACTGTTTTTT

D: TRBD1
J: TRBJ1-1
V: TRBV4-1
size: NA
CDR3: CASSQDRGLATEAFF
DNA: TGCGCCAGCAGCCAGGACAGGGGGCTGGCCACTGAAGCTTTCTTT

D: NA
J: TRBJ1-1
V: TRBV10-3
size: NA
CDR3: CASAGGNTEAFF
DNA: TGTGCCAGCGCGGGAGGGAACACTGAAGCTTTCTTT

D: NA
J: TRBJ1-4
V: TRBV5-1
size: NA
CDR3: CASSLDGGKSEKLFF
DNA: TGCGCCAGCAGCTTGGACGGGGGGAAGTCTGAAAAACTGTTTTTT

D: NA
J: TRBJ2-5
V: TRBV4-3
size: NA
CDR3: CASSLGGAQETQYF
DNA: TGCGCCAGCAGCCTGGGTGGGGCGCAAGAGACCCAGTACTTC

D: NA
J: TRBJ2-2
V: TRBV7-2
size: NA
CDR3: CASSVGEGELFF
DNA: TGTGCCAGCAGCGTCGGGGAAGGGGAGCTGTTTTTT

D: NA
J: TRBJ2-1
V: TRBV11-3
size: NA
CDR3: CASSAPGSALDGIYNEQFF
DNA: TGTGCCAGCAGCGCCCCTGGGTCAGCCTTGGATGGGATATACAATGAGCAGTTCTTC

D: NA
J: TRBJ1-2
V: TRBV27
size: NA
CDR3: CASSLRVASYGYTF
DNA: TGTGCCAGCAGTTTAAGGGTGGCATCCTATGGCTACACCTTC

D: TRBD2
J: TRBJ2-4
V: TRBV29-1
size: NA
CDR3: CSVEDPTTSGTLPQNIQYF
DNA: TGCAGCGTTGAAGATCCCACGACTAGCGGGACTCTCCCCCAAAACATTCAGTACTTC

D: TRBD1
J: TRBJ1-2
V: TRBV5-4
size: few
CDR3: CASSPWQGQGANYGYTF
DNA: TGTGCCAGCAGCCCCTGGCAGGGACAGGGAGCTAACTATGGCTACACCTTC

D: NA
J: TRBJ2-5
V: TRBV27
size: once
CDR3: CASSSGLHETQYF
DNA: TGTGCCAGCAGTTCAGGGTTACATGAGACCCAGTACTTC

D: NA
J: TRBJ2-1
V: TRBV7-2
size: NA
CDR3: CASSLANRANEQFF
DNA: TGTGCCAGCAGCTTAGCGAACAGGGCCAATGAGCAGTTCTTC

D: TRBD1
J: TRBJ2-7
V: TRBV11-2
size: NA
CDR3: CASSLAGTGIYEQYF
DNA: TGTGCCAGCAGCTTGGCCGGGACAGGAATTTACGAGCAGTACTTC

D: TRBD1
J: TRBJ1-1
V: TRBV19
size: NA
CDR3: CASSRRDRGANTEAFF
DNA: TGTGCCAGTAGTAGGCGGGACAGGGGCGCAAACACTGAAGCTTTCTTT

D: TRBD2
J: TRBJ2-7
V: TRBV11-2
size: NA
CDR3: CASSSSSGAYEQYF
DNA: TGTGCCAGCAGCTCCTCTAGCGGGGCGTACGAGCAGTACTTC

D: TRBD1
J: TRBJ2-3
V: TRBV5-1
size: NA
CDR3: CASSYSGTETDTQYF
DNA: TGCGCCAGCAGCTATTCCGGGACAGAAACAGATACGCAGTATTTT

D: NA
J: TRBJ2-4
V: TRBV2
size: NA
CDR3: CASKGGWNIQYF
DNA: TGTGCCAGCAAGGGGGGTTGGAACATTCAGTACTTC

D: TRBD1
J: TRBJ1-1
V: TRBV7-2
size: NA
CDR3: CASSLGGGRGRVNTEAFF
DNA: TGTGCCAGCAGCTTAGGAGGGGGCAGGGGGCGCGTGAACACTGAAGCTTTCTTT

D: NA
J: TRBJ2-7
V: TRBV29-1
size: NA
CDR3: CSAAAGAYEQYF
DNA: TGCAGCGCCGCGGCAGGGGCCTACGAGCAGTACTTC

D: NA
J: TRBJ1-1
V: TRBV19
size: once
CDR3: CASSILPQGRITEAFF
DNA: TGTGCCAGTAGTATACTCCCACAGGGTAGAATCACTGAAGCTTTCTTT

D: NA
J: TRBJ1-1
V: TRBV2
size: NA
CDR3: CASREGGAFF
DNA: TGTGCCAGCAGGGAGGGTGGAGCTTTCTTT

D: NA
J: TRBJ2-2
V: TRBV5-4
size: few
CDR3: CASSLSQGTNTGELFF
DNA: TGTGCCAGCAGCTTGTCTCAGGGAACGAACACCGGGGAGCTGTTTTTT

D: NA
J: TRBJ2-7
V: TRBV6-1
size: NA
CDR3: CASGWRDVRQEQYF
DNA: TGTGCCAGCGGGTGGCGGGACGTTCGTCAGGAGCAGTACTTC

D: NA
J: TRBJ1-5
V: TRBV19
size: NA
CDR3: CASSNTPNSNQPQHF
DNA: TGTGCCAGTAGTAATACCCCTAATAGCAATCAGCCCCAGCATTTT

D: TRBD1
J: TRBJ2-7
V: TRBV6-5
size: NA
CDR3: CASSFPRQGAYEQYF
DNA: TGTGCCAGCAGTTTCCCTCGACAGGGGGCTTACGAGCAGTACTTC

D: NA
J: TRBJ2-7
V: TRBV5-1
size: NA
CDR3: CASSLEDTPYYEQYF
DNA: TGCGCCAGCAGCTTGGAGGACACTCCTTACTACGAGCAGTACTTC

D: NA
J: TRBJ2-3
V: TRBV10-1
size: NA
CDR3: CASSENLGDTQYF
DNA: TGCGCCAGCAGTGAGAATTTGGGAGATACGCAGTATTTT

D: TRBD1
J: TRBJ2-3
V: TRBV7-9
size: NA
CDR3: CASSVTGGFLSDTQYF
DNA: TGTGCCAGCAGCGTGACAGGGGGTTTTTTGTCTGATACGCAGTATTTT

D: TRBD1
J: TRBJ2-2
V: TRBV19
size: NA
CDR3: CASSKDRYTGELFF
DNA: TGTGCCAGTAGTAAGGACAGGTACACCGGGGAGCTGTTTTTT

D: TRBD2
J: TRBJ2-5
V: TRBV7-9
size: NA
CDR3: CASSLASPTGGQETQYF
DNA: TGTGCCAGCAGCTTAGCTTCTCCGACCGGGGGGCAAGAGACCCAGTACTTC

D: TRBD1
J: TRBJ1-4
V: TRBV9
size: once
CDR3: CASSDDRGQGNEKLFF
DNA: TGTGCCAGCAGCGACGACAGGGGGCAGGGTAATGAAAAACTGTTTTTT

D: TRBD1
J: TRBJ1-2
V: TRBV2
size: NA
CDR3: CASRQGVIGYTF
DNA: TGTGCCAGCCGACAGGGAGTTATTGGCTACACCTTC

D: TRBD1
J: TRBJ2-1
V: TRBV10-1
size: once
CDR3: CASSHPLGQGKDNEQFF
DNA: TGCGCCAGCAGCCATCCCCTTGGACAGGGAAAGGACAATGAGCAGTTCTTC

D: TRBD2
J: TRBJ2-1
V: TRBV6-4
size: NA
CDR3: CASSHLAGGYNEQFF
DNA: TGTGCCAGCAGTCATTTAGCGGGGGGGTACAATGAGCAGTTCTTC

D: NA
J: TRBJ2-3
V: TRBV5-4
size: NA
CDR3: CASSLVGGTQYF
DNA: TGTGCCAGCAGCTTGGTTGGGGGTACGCAGTATTTT

D: TRBD2
J: TRBJ2-7
V: TRBV4-2
size: NA
CDR3: CASSQLSGGPGEQYF
DNA: TGTGCCAGCAGCCAACTCAGCGGGGGGCCGGGCGAGCAGTACTTC

D: NA
J: TRBJ2-2
V: TRBV4-1
size: NA
CDR3: CASSQDLGGPGELFF
DNA: TGCGCCAGCAGCCAAGATCTTGGCGGCCCCGGGGAGCTGTTTTTT

D: NA
J: TRBJ2-2
V: TRBV6-4
size: NA
CDR3: CASSSTGTGELFF
DNA: TGTGCCAGCAGTTCTACAGGGACCGGGGAGCTGTTTTTT

D: TRBD1
J: TRBJ1-5
V: TRBV27
size: NA
CDR3: CASSLGRGQGENQPQHF
DNA: TGTGCCAGCAGTTTGGGACGGGGGCAGGGGGAAAATCAGCCCCAGCATTTT

D: NA
J: TRBJ2-7
V: TRBV7-2
size: once
CDR3: CASSLHWRFEQYF
DNA: TGTGCCAGCAGCTTACATTGGCGATTCGAGCAGTACTTC

D: NA
J: TRBJ2-3
V: TRBV18
size: NA
CDR3: CASSLRTASTDTQYF
DNA: TGTGCCAGCTCATTGCGGACGGCTAGCACAGATACGCAGTATTTT

D: TRBD1
J: TRBJ2-3
V: TRBV18
size: NA
CDR3: CASSPLVRGQGTDTQYF
DNA: TGTGCCAGCTCACCACTAGTCCGGGGACAGGGGACAGATACGCAGTATTTT

D: TRBD1
J: TRBJ1-1
V: TRBV11-2
size: NA
CDR3: CASSPPGTGVNTEAFF
DNA: TGTGCCAGCAGCCCCCCCGGGACAGGGGTAAACACTGAAGCTTTCTTT

D: NA
J: TRBJ2-7
V: TRBV4-1
size: few
CDR3: CASSQDGSIVEQYF
DNA: TGCGCCAGCAGCCAAGATGGGTCCATCGTCGAGCAGTACTTC

D: NA
J: TRBJ2-1
V: TRBV9
size: NA
CDR3: CASSVGSPFNEQFF
DNA: TGTGCCAGCAGCGTAGGTTCCCCTTTCAATGAGCAGTTCTTC

D: NA
J: TRBJ2-7
V: TRBV7-2
size: NA
CDR3: CASSWTESSYEQYF
DNA: TGTGCCAGCAGCTGGACCGAGAGCTCCTACGAGCAGTACTTC

D: TRBD1
J: TRBJ1-1
V: TRBV18
size: NA
CDR3: CASSLKGATEAFF
DNA: TGTGCCAGCTCACTGAAGGGGGCGACTGAAGCTTTCTTT

D: NA
J: TRBJ2-1
V: TRBV5-6
size: NA
CDR3: CASSLPAVEQFF
DNA: TGTGCCAGCAGCTTGCCAGCGGTTGAGCAGTTCTTC

D: NA
J: TRBJ1-1
V: TRBV6-5
size: NA
CDR3: CASSSATVMNTEAFF
DNA: TGTGCCAGCAGCTCGGCGACAGTCATGAACACTGAAGCTTTCTTT

D: NA
J: TRBJ1-2
V: TRBV5-6
size: NA
CDR3: CASSLGFAGAYGYTF
DNA: TGTGCCAGCAGCTTGGGGTTTGCAGGGGCCTATGGCTACACCTTC

D: NA
J: TRBJ2-4
V: TRBV21-1
size: NA
CDR3: CASSKAGPLFVQYF
DNA: TGTGCCAGCAGCAAAGCCGGCCCCCTTTTTGTTCAGTACTTC

D: NA
J: TRBJ2-1
V: TRBV5-4
size: NA
CDR3: CASSSPSYNEQFF
DNA: TGTGCCAGCAGCTCCCCCTCCTACAATGAGCAGTTCTTC

D: NA
J: TRBJ1-1
V: TRBV6-5
size: NA
CDR3: CASSSVPTEAFF
DNA: TGTGCCAGCAGCTCGGTCCCGACTGAAGCTTTCTTT

D: NA
J: TRBJ1-1
V: TRBV2
size: NA
CDR3: CAGMGLNTEAFF
DNA: TGTGCCGGCATGGGATTGAACACTGAAGCTTTCTTT